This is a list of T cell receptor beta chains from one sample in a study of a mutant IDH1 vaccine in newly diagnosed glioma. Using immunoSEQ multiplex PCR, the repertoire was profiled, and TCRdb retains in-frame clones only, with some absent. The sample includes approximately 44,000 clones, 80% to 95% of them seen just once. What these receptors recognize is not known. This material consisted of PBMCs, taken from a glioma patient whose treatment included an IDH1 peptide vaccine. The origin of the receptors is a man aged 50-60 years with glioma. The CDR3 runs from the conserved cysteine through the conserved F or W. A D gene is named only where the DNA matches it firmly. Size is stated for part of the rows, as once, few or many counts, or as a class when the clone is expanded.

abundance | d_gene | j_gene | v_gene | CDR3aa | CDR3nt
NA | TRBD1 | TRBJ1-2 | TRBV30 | CAWSLPRGLDYGYTF | TGTGCCTGGAGTCTTCCCAGGGGGCTCGACTATGGCTACACCTTC
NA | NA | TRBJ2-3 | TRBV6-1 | CASSARTASSDTQYF | TGTGCCAGCAGTGCACGGACCGCCTCTTCAGATACGCAGTATTTT
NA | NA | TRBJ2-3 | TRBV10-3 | CAISEFERSPTDTQYF | TGTGCCATCAGTGAGTTCGAGCGGAGCCCCACAGATACGCAGTATTTT
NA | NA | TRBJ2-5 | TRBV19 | CASSWSAGQETQYF | TGTGCCAGTAGTTGGTCGGCAGGTCAAGAGACCCAGTACTTC
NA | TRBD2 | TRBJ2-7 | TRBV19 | CASSTGLAGYEQYF | TGTGCCAGTAGTACGGGACTAGCGGGGTATGAGCAGTACTTC
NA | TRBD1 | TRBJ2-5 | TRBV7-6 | CASSLGQGKRETQYF | TGTGCCAGCAGCTTAGGACAGGGGAAGAGGGAGACCCAGTACTTC
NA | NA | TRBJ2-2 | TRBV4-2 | CASGGQGNTGELFF | TGTGCCAGCGGAGGGCAGGGTAACACCGGGGAGCTGTTTTTT
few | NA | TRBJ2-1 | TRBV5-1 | CASSWTGRAYNEQFF | TGCGCCAGCAGCTGGACCGGTCGGGCCTACAATGAGCAGTTCTTC
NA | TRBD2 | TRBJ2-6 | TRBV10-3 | CAIRLSGGASGANVLTF | TGTGCCATCAGGCTTAGCGGGGGGGCTAGTGGGGCCAACGTCCTGACTTTC
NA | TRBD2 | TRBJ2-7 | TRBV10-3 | CAISTGLAGESYEQYF | TGTGCCATCAGTACGGGACTAGCGGGGGAATCCTACGAGCAGTACTTC
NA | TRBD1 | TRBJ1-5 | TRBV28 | CASSSRTGETDQPQHF | TGTGCCAGCAGTTCTCGGACAGGGGAAACGGATCAGCCCCAGCATTTT
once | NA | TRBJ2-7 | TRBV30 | CAWSQWAGNYEQYF | TGTGCCTGGAGCCAGTGGGCGGGGAACTACGAGCAGTACTTC
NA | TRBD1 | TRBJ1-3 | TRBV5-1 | CASSLPDRGNTIYF | TGCGCCAGCAGCTTGCCGGACAGGGGAAACACCATATATTTT
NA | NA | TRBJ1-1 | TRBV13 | CASSLGRENTEAFF | TGTGCCAGCAGCTTAGGCCGGGAGAACACTGAAGCTTTCTTT
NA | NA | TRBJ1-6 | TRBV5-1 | CASSLEGVYNSPLHF | TGCGCCAGCAGCTTGGAGGGGGTCTATAATTCACCCCTCCACTTT
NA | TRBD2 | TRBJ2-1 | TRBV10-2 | CASSDPLAVYNEQFF | TGCGCCAGCAGTGATCCCCTAGCGGTCTACAATGAGCAGTTCTTC
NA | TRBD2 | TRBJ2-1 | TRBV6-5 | CASSSSLTSGGARQFF | TGTGCCAGCAGTTCTTCCCTGACTAGCGGGGGGGCTCGGCAGTTCTTC
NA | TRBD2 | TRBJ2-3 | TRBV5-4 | CASSLGLAGDTQYF | TGTGCCAGCAGCTTGGGGCTAGCGGGAGATACGCAGTATTTT
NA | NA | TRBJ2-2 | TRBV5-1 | CASSFDTGELFF | TGCGCCAGCAGCTTTGACACCGGGGAGCTGTTTTTT
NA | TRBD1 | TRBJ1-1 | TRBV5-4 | CASSFNGQGRTEAFF | TGTGCCAGCAGCTTCAATGGACAGGGGCGAACTGAAGCTTTCTTT
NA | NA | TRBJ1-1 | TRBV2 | CASRTGAKSLWMNTEAFF | TGTGCCAGCAGGACGGGGGCGAAGAGTCTTTGGATGAACACTGAAGCTTTCTTT